This TCR beta chain derives from a study of blood T cell repertoires in COVID-19. The CDR3 is made up of 13 amino acids. V was trimmed by 4 bases and J by 1 base, leaving 11 bases between them. CDR1 is GTSNPN, CDR2 SVGIG, per germline (reference sequence). Measured with immunoSEQ multiplex PCR; TCRdb has only the in-frame clones, and not every one. The table has about 400,000 clones, 75% to 90% seen once. The chain joins TRBV30 to TRBJ2-7; D perhaps matches TRBD2 (6 bases). The sequence came from a woman aged 60-70 years with COVID-19, enrolled during active disease. The material sequenced was peripheral blood. The CDR3: CAWNPGLSYEQYF. The CDR3 nucleotides read TGTGCCTGGAACCCGGGACTTTCCTACGAGCAGTACTTC.